These 32 T cell receptor beta chains share one sample of origin, sequenced in a study of blood T cell repertoires in COVID-19. Libraries were prepared by immunoSEQ multiplex PCR; TCRdb keeps only in-frame clonotypes and omits some of them. This sample has about 360,000 clones, with 81% found just once. The sequenced sample was peripheral blood. These receptors came from a human donor with acute or convalescent COVID-19. The donor label of this sample is uncertain.

V is TRBV5-6 and J is TRBJ2-7, with 8 bases aligning to TRBD1. The germline V gene has CDR1 SGHDT and CDR2 YYEEEE. Trimming cost V 0 bases and J 3 bases; bases outside gene matches: 2. The CDR3 is 14 amino acids. DNA of the CDR3: TGTGCCAGCAGCTTGGGGGACAGGATCTACGAGCAGTACTTC. Amino acids: CASSLGDRIYEQYF.

J is TRBJ2-2 and V is TRBV27, with 8 nucleotides matching TRBD1. V was pared by 2 bases and J by 7 bases, with 9 bases of the junction left unmatched. The CDR3 spans 16 residues. Germline V gene sequence: CDR1 MNHEY, CDR2 SMNVEV (reference sequence). Here the CDR3 DNA reads TGTGCCAGCAGTTTAAGTGGTCAGGGGGCGGGCGGGGAGCTGTTTTTT. Its protein product is CASSLSGQGAGGELFF.

The chain joins TRBV16 to TRBJ1-4; D ambiguous. Germline-derived CDR1 and CDR2 are KGHSY and FQNENV. This CDR3 is 14 amino acids long. V gave up 2 bases and J gave up 9 bases, with 13 bases separating them. The CDR3 bases are TGTGCCAGCAGCCAAGTAAGGAGCAATAAAAAACTGTTTTTT. Amino acid sequence: CASSQVRSNKKLFF.

Concerning this clone: Lacking the conserved final phenylalanine or tryptophan, this CDR3 likely reflects a read error. Because the CDR3's place on the DNA is in doubt, the DNA is left out and the CDR3 is given as listed by TCRdb. This rearrangement joins TRBV2 to TRBJ1-1; TRBD1, the table's D call, was not compared with the DNA. The CDR3 has 12 residues if both end residues are counted. Germline V lookup: CDR1 SNHLY, CDR2 FYNNEI. CDR3 residues: CASSPDRGRVQM.

This chain joins TRBV28 and TRBJ2-2; D is perhaps TRBD2 (6 bases). The V end was cut by 7 bases, the J end by 0 bases, with 12 bases between. There are 15 residues in the CDR3. The germline V gene has CDR1 MDHEN and CDR2 SYDVKM. CDR3 loop: CASKRGGSNTGELFF. CDR3 nucleotides: TGTGCCAGCAAGAGGGGAGGTTCGAACACCGGGGAGCTGTTTTTT.

The chain combines TRBV9 with TRBJ1-1; D ambiguous. CDR3 size: 15 residues. From germline, CDR1 is SGDLS and CDR2 YYNGEE. The ends were cut back, 1 base at V and 1 base at J, with 11 bases in the middle. DNA for the CDR3: TGTGCCAGCAGCGTACACGAGGGTCCGAACACTGAAGCTTTCTTT. Its translation: CASSVHEGPNTEAFF.

The chain carries TRBV28 and TRBJ2-5, with 7 bases fitting TRBD2. V lost 5 bases to trimming and J lost 6 bases; unmatched junction nucleotides: 12. The length of the CDR3 is 15 residues. The germline CDR1 and CDR2 sequences are MDHEN and SYDVKM. As DNA, the CDR3 is TGTGCCAGCAGTGGGGGGGGTAGCGTGTCAAAGACCCAGTACTTC. The encoded protein is CASSGGGSVSKTQYF. The full variable domain, rest sourced from reference TRBV28 and TRBJ2-5, is DVKVTQSSRYLVKRTGEKVFLECVQDMDHENMFWYRQDPGLGLRLIYFSYDVKMKEKGDIPEGYSVSREKKERFSLILESASTNQTSMYLCASSGGGSVSKTQYFGPGTRLLVL.

The chain combines TRBV7-2 with TRBJ2-1, with 8 nucleotides matching TRBD1. The CDR3 loop spans 16 amino acids. Germline V gives CDR1 SGHTA, CDR2 FQGNSA. V dropped 1 base and J dropped 4; count of bases not matched to a gene: 6. This chain's CDR3 is CASSLVGTGPYNEQFF. The CDR3 bases are TGTGCCAGCAGCTTAGTTGGGACAGGCCCATACAATGAGCAGTTCTTC.

This clone has a count of ten or more. This chain joins TRBV19 and TRBJ1-2; TRBD1 matches 7 bases. J gave up 4 bases and V 1 base, and 3 bases lay outside the gene matches. The germline CDR1 and CDR2 sequences are LNHDA and SQIVND (reference sequence). The CDR3 loop spans 14 amino acids. The CDR3 nucleotides read TGTGCCAGTAGTATAGCGGCAGGGGGCTATGGCTACACCTTC. It codes for CASSIAAGGYGYTF. The entire variable domain, with the rest obtained from reference TRBV19 and TRBJ1-2, is as follows: DGGITQSPKYLFRKEGQNVTLSCEQNLNHDAMYWYRQDPGQGLRLIYYSQIVNDFQKGDIAEGYSVSREKKESFPLTVTSAQKNPTAFYLCASSIAAGGYGYTFGSGTRLTVV.

V usage is TRBV3-1 (or the pseudogene TRBV3-2) and J usage is TRBJ1-2; 7 bases are shared with TRBD1. This CDR3 comprises 13 residues. The V segment lost 6 bases and the J segment 6 bases; nucleotides outside the gene matches: 7. Germline V gene sequence: CDR1 LGHDT, CDR2 YNNKEL (reference sequence). Written as DNA, the CDR3 is TGTGCCAGCAGGGGACAGCCCGGGGATGGCTACACCTTC. Translation gives CASRGQPGDGYTF.

This clone has only a few counts. This chain uses TRBV4-1 with TRBJ1-2, with 7 positions matching TRBD1. Per germline, CDR1 MGHRA and CDR2 YSYEKL. This CDR3 has 17 residues. V trimming: 3 bases; J trimming: 4 bases; junction bases outside the gene matches: 14. Written as DNA, the CDR3 is TGCGCCAGCAGCCATAAAAATCAGGGGGGACGATTCTATGGCTACACCTTC. Translated: CASSHKNQGGRFYGYTF.

The CDR3 reads CASSLSGGASGELFF. For the CDR3, the DNA is TGTGCCAGCAGCTTAAGCGGGGGGGCAAGCGGGGAGCTGTTTTTT. The chain uses TRBV7-6 and TRBJ2-2, with 10 bases aligning to TRBD2. The CDR3 is 15 amino acids. The V gene end was trimmed by 2 bases and the J gene end by 7 bases; junction bases not matched to a gene: 4. Germline-derived CDR1 and CDR2 are SGHVS and FNYEAQ.

As to this clone: An end of the junction differs from the germline gene, which may be a read error. The chain combines TRBV4-2 with TRBJ2-7; tentative D call: TRBD2 (6 bases). Germline CDR1 is LGHNA and CDR2 is YNFKEQ. The CDR3 length is 12 residues. The chain's CDR3 is CASRQGGNEQYF. The CDR3 DNA reads TGTGCCAGCAGGCAAGGCGGGAACGAGCAGTACTTC.

The V gene is TRBV2, the J gene TRBJ2-7, with D possibly matching TRBD1 (5 bases). The CDR3 runs 16 residues. Germline CDR1 reads SNHLY; CDR2 reads FYNNEI. V was clipped by 3 bases and J by 0 bases, with 15 bases between them. CDR3: CASSDRAKLSSYEQYF. For the CDR3, the DNA is TGTGCCAGCAGTGACAGGGCAAAGTTGAGCTCCTACGAGCAGTACTTC.

This clone was counted only a few times. The rearrangement links TRBV19 to TRBJ1-1; D unclear. CDR1 LNHDA and CDR2 SQIVND come from the germline V gene (reference sequence). Trimming pared 3 bases from V and 6 bases from J, leaving 11 bases between. The CDR3 covers 13 residues. The DNA of the CDR3 is TGTGCCAGTAGTATGCCCTACTCTGCTGAAGCTTTCTTT. Its protein is CASSMPYSAEAFF. Looking up the rest from reference TRBV19 and TRBJ1-1 gives the full variable domain: DGGITQSPKYLFRKEGQNVTLSCEQNLNHDAMYWYRQDPGQGLRLIYYSQIVNDFQKGDIAEGYSVSREKKESFPLTVTSAQKNPTAFYLCASSMPYSAEAFFGQGTRLTVV.

The chain joins TRBV27 to TRBJ1-1; possibly TRBD1 for D (5 bases). Germline CDR1 MNHEY, CDR2 SMNVEV (reference sequence). The V end lost 9 bases, the J end lost 3 bases, and 14 bases lay between the germline ends. CDR3 size: 13 residues. The DNA of the CDR3 is TGTGCCAGTGGCCAGGGTAGTGACACTGAAGCTTTCTTT. This sequence encodes CASGQGSDTEAFF.

The genes are TRBV29-1 and TRBJ1-2; TRBD1 aligns across 8 bases. Germline V lookup: CDR1 SQVTM, CDR2 ANQGSEA. V trimming: 6 bases; J trimming: 8 bases; junction bases outside the gene matches: 14. This CDR3 has 14 residues. The CDR3 DNA reads TGCAGCGTGGACCGGGACAGGCGCCTTGGGGGCTACACCTTC. Translating gives CSVDRDRRLGGYTF. The entire variable domain, with the rest obtained from reference TRBV29-1 and TRBJ1-2, is as follows: SAVISQKPSRDICQRGTSLTIQCQVDSQVTMMFWYRQQPGQSLTLIATANQGSEATYESGFVIDKFPISRPNLTFSTLTVSNMSPEDSSIYLCSVDRDRRLGGYTFGSGTRLTVV.

The chain uses TRBV4-2 and TRBJ2-5; TRBD2 aligns across 7 bases. Germline CDR1 LGHNA, CDR2 YNFKEQ. Trimming cost V 1 base and J 3 bases; bases outside gene matches: 5. This CDR3 is 15 amino acids long. The CDR3 coding sequence is TGTGCCAGCAGCCAAGTCGCGGGAGTGAAAGAGACCCAGTACTTC. Protein: CASSQVAGVKETQYF.

The chain uses TRBV4-2 and TRBJ1-6; weak D call: TRBD1 (5 bases). Germline values: CDR1 LGHNA, CDR2 YNFKEQ. The V end lost 0 bases, the J end lost 13 bases, and 16 bases lay between the germline ends. The CDR3 is 15 amino acids. The CDR3: CASSQDPRGLDPLHF. The CDR3 DNA reads TGTGCCAGCAGCCAAGATCCTAGGGGACTGGACCCCCTCCACTTT.

The genes are TRBV11-3 and TRBJ2-5; 8 positions agree with TRBD1. Germline CDR1 reads SGHNT; CDR2 reads YENEEA. V dropped 4 bases and J dropped 7; count of bases not matched to a gene: 8. The CDR3 runs 14 residues. This CDR3 reads CASSSTRGQGTQYF. As DNA, the CDR3 is TGTGCCAGCAGCTCTACCAGGGGGCAGGGGACCCAGTACTTC.

CDR3 residues: CASSFPDRKYEQYF. Written as DNA, the CDR3 is TGTGCCAGCAGTTTTCCCGACAGGAAATACGAGCAGTACTTC. V and J are TRBV28 and TRBJ2-7, with D tentatively TRBD1 (6 bases). Germline values: CDR1 MDHEN, CDR2 SYDVKM. The CDR3 covers 14 residues. Trimming pared 3 bases from V and 4 bases from J, leaving 13 bases between.

CDR3: CASSQAGAGRAQYF. CDR3 nucleotide sequence: TGTGCCAGCAGCCAAGCGGGTGCGGGGCGTGCGCAGTATTTT. The gene calls are TRBV3-1 (or the pseudogene TRBV3-2) and TRBJ2-3; D is possibly TRBD2 (6 bases). The V end lost 1 base, the J end lost 10 bases, and 15 bases lay between the germline ends. CDR1 LGHDT and CDR2 YNNKEL come from the germline V gene (reference sequence). The CDR3 is 14 amino acids.

This clone was picked up many times. The gene calls are TRBV4-1 and TRBJ1-2; 8 nucleotides align to TRBD1. Looked up from germline, CDR1 is MGHRA and CDR2 is YSYEKL. The junction had 7 bases not matched to a gene; V was cut back by 5 bases and J by 8 bases. The CDR3 sequence is 13 residues long. The CDR3 protein is CASSYRGIAGYTF. CDR3 coding DNA: TGCGCCAGCAGCTACAGGGGGATTGCGGGCTACACCTTC.

This clone has a handful of counts. CDR3 nucleotide sequence: TGTGCCAGCAGCTTGGTAGCGGAGCACCATGGCTACACCTTC. Encoded protein: CASSLVAEHHGYTF. This chain uses TRBV5-8 with TRBJ1-2; D call uncertain. The CDR3 totals 14 residues. Germline lookup yields CDR1 SGHTS and CDR2 YDEGEE. Trimming removed 0 bases at V and 6 bases at J, with 12 bases between.

This clone was counted only a few times. V and J are TRBV7-7 and TRBJ2-1; 11 positions agree with TRBD2. Trimming at V came to 2 bases and at J to 9 bases, leaving 3 bases not matched to a gene. The CDR3 extends over 14 amino acids. The germline V gene encodes CDR1 SSHAT and CDR2 FNYEAQ (reference sequence). CDR3 loop: CASSLSLAGGEQFF. CDR3 coding DNA: TGTGCCAGCAGCTTAAGCCTAGCGGGAGGTGAGCAGTTCTTC. Combining the CDR3 with reference TRBV7-7 and TRBJ2-1 gives the whole variable domain GAGVSQSPRYKVTKRGQDVTLRCDPISSHATLYWYQQALGQGPEFLTYFNYEAQPDKSGLPSDRFSAERPEGSISTLTIQRTEQRDSAMYRCASSLSLAGGEQFFGPGTRLTVL.

The genes are TRBV3-1 (or the pseudogene TRBV3-2) and TRBJ1-3; D possibly corresponds to TRBD1 (5 bases). CDR1 and CDR2 (germline): LGHDT, YNNKEL (reference sequence). The germline V and J ends were trimmed by 3 bases and 3 bases, with 9 bases remaining between them. The CDR3 is made up of 14 amino acids. For the CDR3, the DNA is TGTGCCAGCAGCCATAGGGGAATTGGAAACACCATATATTTT. Its protein is CASSHRGIGNTIYF.

This clone was found once. The V and J genes are TRBV18 and TRBJ2-5; 8 bases are a match to TRBD1. Germline CDR1 and CDR2: KGHSH and LQKENI. The CDR3 extends over 15 amino acids. The trim removed 4 bases at V and 3 bases at J, leaving 7 bases unmatched. The CDR3 bases are TGTGCCAGCTCACGGACCCGGACAGGGAAAGAGACCCAGTACTTC. It translates to CASSRTRTGKETQYF.

J is TRBJ2-5 and V is TRBV7-2; TRBD1 agrees at 10 bases. CDR1 SGHTA and CDR2 FQGNSA come from the germline V gene. V trimming: 5 bases; J trimming: 1 base; junction bases outside the gene matches: 4. The CDR3 sequence is 15 residues long. In nucleotides, the CDR3 is TGTGCCAGCAGCCCGGACAGGGGGGTCCAAGAGACCCAGTACTTC. Its protein product is CASSPDRGVQETQYF.

The chain uses TRBV5-1 and TRBJ2-7; possible D gene TRBD2, 6 bases. CDR3 length: 14 residues. Germline assignment: CDR1 SGHRS and CDR2 YFSETQ. V dropped 4 bases and J dropped 0 bases, with 11 bases sitting between them. The CDR3 DNA is TGCGCCAGCAGCCCGACTAGGGACTCCTACGAGCAGTACTTC. Protein: CASSPTRDSYEQYF.

The CDR3 sequence: CASSQERQSGANVLTF. The CDR3 bases are TGCGCCAGCAGCCAAGAGAGACAGTCTGGGGCCAACGTCCTGACTTTC. This chain connects TRBV4-1 to TRBJ2-6, with D possibly TRBD1 on 5 matching bases. Germline values: CDR1 MGHRA, CDR2 YSYEKL. Trimming removed 0 bases from V and 1 base from J, with 7 bases in between. This CDR3 contains 16 residues.

V and J are TRBV28 and TRBJ1-5; no definite D call. V gave up 1 base and J gave up 6 bases, with 13 bases separating them. The CDR3 extends over 15 amino acids. The V gene's germline CDR1 is MDHEN and CDR2 SYDVKM. CDR3 nucleotide sequence: TGTGCCAGCAGTTTATACCTGGCGGGTGGTCAGCCCCAGCATTTT. It translates to CASSLYLAGGQPQHF.

The rearrangement joins TRBV5-4 to TRBJ1-1, with a possible D match to TRBD1 (5 bases). CDR1 and CDR2 (germline): SGHNT, YYREEE (reference sequence). Trimming left V 4 bases short and J 5 bases short, with 12 bases between. The CDR3 is made up of 13 amino acids. The CDR3 spells CASSRGSRTEAFF. The CDR3 region has the DNA TGTGCCAGCAGCCGGGGGAGCCGGACTGAAGCTTTCTTT. Based on the CDR3 plus reference TRBV5-4 and TRBJ1-1, the full variable domain is ETGVTQSPTHLIKTRGQQVTLRCSSQSGHNTVSWYQQALGQGPQFIFQYYREEENGRGNFPPRFSGLQFPNYSSELNVNALELDDSALYLCASSRGSRTEAFFGQGTRLTVV.